A single sample gave rise to the 19 T cell receptor beta chains below, sequenced in a study of early T cells in non-severe SARS-CoV-2 infection. TCRdb re-analysed the 5' RACE reads in MiXCR, keeping a single row per CDR3 protein. Of about 60,000 distinct CDR3 sequences in the sample, over 20% were seen once. The material was whole blood, obtained at baseline. The receptors stem from an adult who was a healthcare worker with PCR-confirmed SARS-CoV-2 infection or an uninfected control (not recorded which).

Here the CDR3 reads CATNLGTYSNQPQHF. The DNA of the CDR3 is TGTGCCACCAATCTGGGGACGTATAGCAATCAGCCCCAGCATTTT. The chain joins TRBV19 to TRBJ1-5; maybe TRBD1 (5 bases). Germline V gene sequence: CDR1 LNHDA, CDR2 SQIVND (reference sequence). The CDR3 has 15 residues. Trimming removed 10 bases from V and 0 bases from J, with 16 bases in between.

This clonotype was picked up a small number of times. V gene TRBV15 combines with J gene TRBJ2-3; D remains ambiguous. V lost 0 bases to trimming and J lost 1 base, with 8 bases between them. CDR3 length: 15 amino acids. Germline assignment: CDR1 LNHNV and CDR2 YYDKDF (reference sequence). For the CDR3, the DNA is TGTGCCACCAGCAGAGATTCCGGAGGCACAGATACGCAGTATTTT. Protein: CATSRDSGGTDTQYF.

Only a few counts were recorded for this clonotype. The J gene is TRBJ1-3, the V gene TRBV7-8; D uncertain. Trimming cost V 1 base and J 0 bases, with 10 bases left between them. The CDR3 is 16 residues long. Per the germline V gene, CDR1 is SGHVS and CDR2 is FQNEAQ. The CDR3 sequence: CASSLVQRSSGNTIYF. The CDR3 coding sequence is TGTGCCAGCAGCTTAGTTCAGAGGAGCTCTGGAAACACCATATATTTT.

This clonotype was observed a few times. This chain's CDR3 is CASSLHKDEQYF. CDR3 nucleotide sequence: TGTGCCAGCAGTCTTCACAAGGACGAGCAGTACTTC. This chain connects TRBV12-3 or TRBV12-4 to TRBJ2-7; no clear D gene. Between the trimmed V and J ends, which lost 5 bases and 5 bases, there was a span of 10 bases. The CDR3 spans 12 residues.

This clonotype showed up just a few times. The chain carries TRBV7-9 and TRBJ2-1, with D perhaps matching TRBD1 or TRBD2 (5 bases each). The germline CDR1 and CDR2 sequences are SEHNR and FQNEAQ (reference sequence). V was pared by 5 bases and J by 11 bases, with 13 bases between. The CDR3 sequence is 12 residues long. CDR3 sequence: CASSGRGKKQFF. In DNA form, the CDR3 reads TGTGCCAGCAGCGGCCGGGGCAAGAAGCAGTTCTTC.

Written as DNA, the CDR3 is TGTGCCAGCAGCCGGGACTCAAGGTACGAGCAGTACTTC. It specifies CASSRDSRYEQYF. The chain couples TRBV7-2 to TRBJ2-7; a possible D gene is TRBD2 (6 bases). The germline V and J ends were trimmed by 5 bases and 4 bases, with 12 bases remaining between them. This CDR3 is 13 amino acids long. CDR1 is SGHTA and CDR2 is FQGNSA in the germline V gene. The full variable domain, rest sourced from reference TRBV7-2 and TRBJ2-7, is GAGVSQSPSNKVTEKGKDVELRCDPISGHTALYWYRQSLGQGLEFLIYFQGNSAPDKSGLPSDRFSAERTGGSVSTLTIQRTQQEDSAVYLCASSRDSRYEQYFGPGTRLTVT.

The sample holds a few counts of this clonotype. The chain couples TRBV11-2 to TRBJ1-3, with D possibly TRBD1 on 6 matching bases. The CDR3 has 15 residues. Germline lookup yields CDR1 SGHAT and CDR2 FQNNGV. V lost 3 bases and J lost 4, with 13 bases in between. This CDR3 is CASSFHRDTGNTIYF. CDR3 in DNA: TGTGCCAGCAGCTTCCACCGGGACACAGGAAACACCATATATTTT.

This clonotype was found a few times. The rearrangement uses TRBV20-1 and TRBJ2-5, with D tentatively TRBD1 (6 bases). The V gene lost 2 bases and the J gene lost 4 bases, with 17 bases spanning the gap. Looked up from germline, CDR1 is DFQATT and CDR2 is SNEGSKA (reference sequence). The CDR3 contains 15 residues. CDR3 amino acids: CSARKAQGLAETQYF. CDR3 bases: TGCAGTGCTAGAAAGGCGCAGGGGTTAGCAGAGACCCAGTACTTC.

The J gene is TRBJ1-5, the V gene TRBV12-3 or TRBV12-4; tentative D call: TRBD1 (5 bases). V was pared by 7 bases and J by 2 bases, with 9 bases between. This CDR3 contains 13 residues. The CDR3 region has the DNA TGTGCCAGCACTCCACAGGGCAATCAGCCCCAGCATTTT. Translation: CASTPQGNQPQHF.

The genes are TRBV12-3 or TRBV12-4 and TRBJ1-1; D is unclear. CDR3 length: 12 residues. Trimming stripped 3 bases from V and 1 base from J, with 3 bases between. CDR3 nucleotides: TGTGCCAGCAGTTTTGCGAACACTGAAGCTTTCTTT. Translation gives CASSFANTEAFF.

This clonotype was recorded only once. The V call is TRBV3-1, the J call TRBJ2-7; possibly TRBD2 for D (7 bases). The CDR3 loop spans 16 amino acids. Germline lookup yields CDR1 LGHDT and CDR2 YNNKEL (reference sequence). V lost 3 bases, J lost 5 bases, and 20 bases lay in between. The CDR3 DNA follows: TGTGCCAGCAGCCACTCTGGGGGGGCCAATCTCCACGAGCAGTACTTC. It specifies CASSHSGGANLHEQYF.

J is TRBJ2-7 and V is TRBV20-1; D perhaps matches TRBD1 (5 bases). The CDR3 sequence is 13 residues long. The ends were cut back, 3 bases at V and 7 bases at J, with 16 bases in the middle. CDR1 and CDR2 from the germline V gene are DFQATT and SNEGSKA (reference sequence). CDR3 nucleotide sequence: TGCAGTGCTAGCGGTCAGGGCGCGAGGGAGCAGTACTTC. Translation: CSASGQGAREQYF.

This clonotype was counted only a few times. This chain uses TRBV29-1 with TRBJ2-3, with D perhaps TRBD2 (6 bases). V dropped 6 bases and J dropped 0 bases, with 22 bases sitting between them. Germline V gene data show CDR1 as SQVTM and CDR2 as ANQGSEA. This CDR3 is built from 17 residues. The CDR3 region is CSVATQDGGASTDTQYF. The CDR3, as DNA: TGCAGCGTGGCAACTCAGGACGGCGGGGCTAGCACAGATACGCAGTATTTT.

This clonotype has only a few counts. The gene calls are TRBV5-6 and TRBJ2-1, with 13 bases lining up with TRBD2. The CDR3 totals 18 residues. Trimming removed 4 bases from V and 1 base from J; junction bases left unmatched: 8. The germline V gene has CDR1 SGHDT and CDR2 YYEEEE. The DNA for the CDR3 is TGTGCCAGCAGCCTCGGGACTAGCGGGGACTTGTCCTACAATGAGCAGTTCTTC. This gives the protein CASSLGTSGDLSYNEQFF.

The rearrangement links TRBV6-1 to TRBJ2-1, with 10 bases matching TRBD2. In germline, CDR1 is MNHNS, CDR2 SASEGT. V dropped 1 base and J dropped 6; count of bases not matched to a gene: 3. The CDR3 is made up of 15 amino acids. The CDR3 sequence: CASSEGLAGFNEQFF. The CDR3 DNA reads as TGTGCCAGCAGTGAAGGACTAGCGGGTTTCAATGAGCAGTTCTTC.

This clonotype was recorded a few times. J is TRBJ1-5 and V is TRBV19, with a weak D call TRBD1 (6 bases). This CDR3 is 16 amino acids long. CDR1 and CDR2 (germline): LNHDA, SQIVND (reference sequence). V gave up 6 bases and J gave up 3 bases, with 18 bases separating them. CDR3 amino acids: CASRTTDRSFNQPQHF. The CDR3 region has the DNA TGTGCCAGTAGGACAACTGACAGGAGCTTCAATCAGCCCCAGCATTTT.

This clonotype was observed a handful of times. This chain uses TRBV7-6 with TRBJ2-1, with TRBD2 matching 8 bases. Per the germline V gene, CDR1 is SGHVS and CDR2 is FNYEAQ. The CDR3 is made up of 14 amino acids. With 3 bases clipped from V and 7 bases from J, the junction kept 5 bases outside the gene matches. The CDR3 DNA reads as TGTGCCAGCAGCTTGAGACTAGCGAGGAATGAGCAGTTCTTC. Its translation is CASSLRLARNEQFF.

The genes are TRBV18 and TRBJ2-3; D gene ambiguous. The CDR3 length is 14 residues. Germline lookup yields CDR1 KGHSH and CDR2 LQKENI. Trimming cost V 2 bases and J 0 bases, with 6 bases left between them. The CDR3 DNA reads as TGTGCCAGCTCACCAAAAGCTAGCACAGATACGCAGTATTTT. Amino acids: CASSPKASTDTQYF.

This clonotype was seen a few times. V usage is TRBV12-3 or TRBV12-4 and J usage is TRBJ2-7; the D is unclear. The V and J ends lost 1 base and 0 bases respectively, with 10 bases between them. CDR3 length: 15 residues. DNA for the CDR3: TGTGCCAGCAGTTTAGACTCCACATTCTCCTACGAGCAGTACTTC. It specifies CASSLDSTFSYEQYF.